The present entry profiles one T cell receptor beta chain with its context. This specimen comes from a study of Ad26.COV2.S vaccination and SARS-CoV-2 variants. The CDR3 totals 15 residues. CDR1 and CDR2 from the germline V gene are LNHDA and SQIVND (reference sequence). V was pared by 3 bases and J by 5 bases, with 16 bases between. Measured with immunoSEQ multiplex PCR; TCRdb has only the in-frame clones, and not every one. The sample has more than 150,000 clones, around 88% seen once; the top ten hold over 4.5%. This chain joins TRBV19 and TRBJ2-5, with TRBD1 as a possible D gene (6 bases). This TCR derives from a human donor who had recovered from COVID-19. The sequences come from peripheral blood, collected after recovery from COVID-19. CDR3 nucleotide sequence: TGTGCCAGTAGTATTATCAGGGGCGGACAGGAGACCCAGTACTTC. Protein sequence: CASSIIRGGQETQYF. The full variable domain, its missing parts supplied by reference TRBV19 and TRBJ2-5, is DGGITQSPKYLFRKEGQNVTLSCEQNLNHDAMYWYRQDPGQGLRLIYYSQIVNDFQKGDIAEGYSVSREKKESFPLTVTSAQKNPTAFYLCASSIIRGGQETQYFGPGTRLLVL.